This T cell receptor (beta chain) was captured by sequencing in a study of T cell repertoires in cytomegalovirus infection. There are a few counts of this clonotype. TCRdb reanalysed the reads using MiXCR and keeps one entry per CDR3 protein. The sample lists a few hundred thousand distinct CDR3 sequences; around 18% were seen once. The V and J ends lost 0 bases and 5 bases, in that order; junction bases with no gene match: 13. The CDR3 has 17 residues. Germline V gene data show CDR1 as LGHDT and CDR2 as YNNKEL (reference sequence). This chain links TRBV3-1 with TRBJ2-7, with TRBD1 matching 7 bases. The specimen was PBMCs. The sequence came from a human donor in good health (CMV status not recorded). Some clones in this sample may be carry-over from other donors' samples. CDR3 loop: CASSQDVETGRAHEQYF. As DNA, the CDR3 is TGTGCCAGCAGCCAAGATGTAGAGACAGGGAGAGCCCACGAGCAGTACTTC.